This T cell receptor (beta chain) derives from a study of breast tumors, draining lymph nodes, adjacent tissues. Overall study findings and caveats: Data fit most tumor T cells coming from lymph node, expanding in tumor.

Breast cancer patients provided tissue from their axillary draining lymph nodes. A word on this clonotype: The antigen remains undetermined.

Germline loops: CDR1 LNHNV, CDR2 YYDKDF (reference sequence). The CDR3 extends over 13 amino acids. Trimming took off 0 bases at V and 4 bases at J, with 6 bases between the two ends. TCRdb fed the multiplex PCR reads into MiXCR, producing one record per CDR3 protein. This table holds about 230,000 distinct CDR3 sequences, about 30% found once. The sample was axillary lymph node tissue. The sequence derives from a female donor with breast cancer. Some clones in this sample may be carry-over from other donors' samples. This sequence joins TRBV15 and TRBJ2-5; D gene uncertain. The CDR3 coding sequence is TGTGCCACCAGCAGAGATAAAAGAGAGACCCAGTACTTC. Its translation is CATSRDKRETQYF.